This T cell receptor (beta chain) derives from a study of blood T cells in healthy people across ages. The V gene lost 0 bases and the J gene lost 10 bases, with 4 bases spanning the gap. The CDR3 runs to 11 residues. Germline V gives CDR1 MNHEY, CDR2 SMNVEV (reference sequence). This clonotype was seen many times. With a J-beta primer mix and a sample-barcoded 5' primer, a second PCR ran about 6 to 11 cycles. One entry per CDR3 protein, called by TCRdb with MiXCR from the 5' RACE reads. The repertoire includes hundreds of thousands of distinct CDR3 sequences, around 31% of them detected once, and around a sixth sits in the top ten.

The V call is TRBV27, the J call TRBJ2-1; D is unresolved. The sequencing sample was made of blood. This sequence originates from a woman older than 75 in good health. CDR3 DNA: TGTGCCAGCAGTTTATCGTCCGAGCAGTTCTTC. It translates to CASSLSSEQFF.